Shown below are 24 T cell receptor beta chains from a single sample sequenced in a study of early T cells in non-severe SARS-CoV-2 infection. A single record per CDR3 protein comes from TCRdb applying MiXCR to the 5' RACE reads. The table shows some 60,000 distinct CDR3 sequences, with roughly 12% occurring only once. The specimen was whole blood, collected at baseline. These receptors all stem from an adult who was a healthcare worker with PCR-confirmed SARS-CoV-2 infection or an uninfected control (not recorded which).

This clonotype was recorded a few times. The chain carries TRBV28 and TRBJ2-7; D is tentatively TRBD1 or TRBD2 (5 bases each). The CDR3 is 14 residues long. V was pared by 6 bases and J by 0 bases, with 12 bases between. Germline CDR1 and CDR2: MDHEN and SYDVKM. The DNA of the CDR3 is TGTGCCAGCAGCGAGGGGCTCAGCTCCTACGAGCAGTACTTC. Translation gives CASSEGLSSYEQYF.

This clonotype came up many times. The rearrangement links TRBV18 to TRBJ1-6; D not certain. CDR3 length: 13 amino acids. Trimming removed 1 base at V and 8 bases at J, with 6 bases between. CDR1 KGHSH and CDR2 LQKENI come from the germline V gene. The CDR3, as DNA: TGTGCCAGCTCACCACTGGACGATTCACCCCTCCACTTT. This sequence encodes CASSPLDDSPLHF.

This clonotype was found a few times. The rearrangement uses TRBV2 and TRBJ1-1; D gene uncertain. V was clipped by 11 bases and J by 1 base, with 14 bases between them. The CDR3 has 13 amino acids. CDR1 is SNHLY, CDR2 FYNNEI, per germline. In nucleotides, the CDR3 is TGTGCCCACATGAAGGCGGAGAACACTGAAGCTTTCTTT. This codes for CAHMKAENTEAFF.

CDR3: CSAKSRRLAYGYTF. The CDR3 region has the DNA TGCAGTGCAAAATCCAGGAGGCTTGCCTATGGCTACACCTTC. V is TRBV20-1 and J is TRBJ1-2; D is ambiguous. Trimming pared 6 bases from V and 4 bases from J, leaving 18 bases between. The germline V gene has CDR1 DFQATT and CDR2 SNEGSKA (reference sequence). CDR3 length: 14 residues.

The chain joins TRBV11-2 to TRBJ1-2; 7 nucleotides align to TRBD1. V trimming: 1 base; J trimming: 6 bases; junction bases outside the gene matches: 8. The CDR3 is 15 amino acids. Germline V gives CDR1 SGHAT, CDR2 FQNNGV. The CDR3 nucleotides are TGTGCCAGCAGCTTAGTCTTCGGGACAGCCCATGGCTACACCTTC. Residues: CASSLVFGTAHGYTF.

This chain uses TRBV12-1 with TRBJ2-2; the table's TRBD2 call for D was not verified on the DNA. TRBV12-1 is shown as a pseudogene. The CDR3 extends over 15 amino acids. CDR3 nucleotide sequence: TGTGCCAGCAGCTTCCGGGACTCTTCAACCGGGGAGCTGTTTTTT. It translates to CASSFRDSSTGELFF.

This clonotype was detected ten times or more. The chain couples TRBV20-1 to TRBJ2-7, with TRBD2 matching over 10 bases. The CDR3 contains 18 residues. CDR1 DFQATT and CDR2 SNEGSKA come from the germline V gene (reference sequence). Losses at the gene ends were 4 bases for V and 2 bases for J; bases not matched to a gene: 17. In DNA form, the CDR3 reads TGCAGTGCTACTACCCCGAGGAGCGGGAGGGCCTTTACCTACGAGCAGTACTTC. As protein: CSATTPRSGRAFTYEQYF.

The rearrangement links TRBV7-9 to TRBJ2-3, with a tentative D call TRBD2 (7 bases). V shed 2 bases and J shed 3 bases, with 9 bases lying between them. CDR3 length equals 14 residues. Germline V gene lookup returns CDR1 SEHNR and CDR2 FQNEAQ (reference sequence). CDR3 nucleotide sequence: TGTGCCAGCAGCTTAAAGGGGGGGACAGATACGCAGTATTTT. The encoded protein is CASSLKGGTDTQYF.

Comments on this clonotype: The junction and the germline gene differ at one end; a read error may be behind it. The genes are TRBV7-9 and TRBJ1-1; D is undetermined. Looked up from germline, CDR1 is SEHNR and CDR2 is FQNEAQ (reference sequence). The CDR3 has 14 amino acids. As DNA, the CDR3 is TGTGCCAGCAGCTTAGGAGTCGGGGAAACTGAAGTTTTCTTT. Translating it yields CASSLGVGETEVFF.

This clonotype has only a few counts. The CDR3 reads CASSPRGKLEQYF. The CDR3 bases are TGTGCCAGCAGCCCCAGGGGGAAGCTGGAGCAGTACTTC. The chain uses TRBV7-9 and TRBJ2-7, with 7 bases matching TRBD1. The germline V gene has CDR1 SEHNR and CDR2 FQNEAQ (reference sequence). The CDR3 contains 13 residues. Unmatched junction bases numbered 8, after V lost 5 bases and J lost 7 bases.

The chain employs TRBV27 and TRBJ1-1; the D is unclear. The germline V gene encodes CDR1 MNHEY and CDR2 SMNVEV (reference sequence). The CDR3 length is 15 residues. Trimming took off 2 bases at V and 1 base at J, with 11 bases between the two ends. CDR3 sequence: CASSLKRIRNTEAFF. The CDR3 bases are TGTGCCAGCAGTTTAAAGCGTATTCGGAACACTGAAGCTTTCTTT.

The chain links TRBV5-1 to TRBJ2-1, with TRBD1 identical over 8 bases. Germline-derived CDR1 and CDR2 are SGHRS and YFSETQ. This CDR3 region has 16 residues. The trim removed 4 bases at V and 6 bases at J, leaving 12 bases unmatched. The CDR3 reads CASSPGGVRGPNEQFF. The CDR3 DNA reads as TGCGCCAGCAGCCCTGGAGGGGTCAGGGGGCCCAATGAGCAGTTCTTC. Complete variable domain (other parts from reference TRBV5-1 and TRBJ2-1): KAGVTQTPRYLIKTRGQQVTLSCSPISGHRSVSWYQQTPGQGLQFLFEYFSETQRNKGNFPGRFSGRQFSNSRSEMNVSTLELGDSALYLCASSPGGVRGPNEQFFGPGTRLTVL.

This clonotype was seen only a few times. This rearrangement joins TRBV4-1 to TRBJ2-3, with D uncertain. Trimming pared 0 bases from V and 1 base from J, leaving 8 bases between. The CDR3 has 15 residues. The germline V gene has CDR1 MGHRA and CDR2 YSYEKL. In DNA, the CDR3 is TGCGCCAGCAGCCAAGACGGCCTCCGCACAGATACGCAGTATTTT. It translates to CASSQDGLRTDTQYF.

The chain is built from TRBV6-5 and TRBJ2-1; 7 positions match TRBD1. The V segment lost 4 bases and the J segment 3 bases; nucleotides outside the gene matches: 0. This CDR3 region has 13 residues. Looked up from germline, CDR1 is MNHEY and CDR2 is SVGAGI. The chain's CDR3 is CASSWDSYNEQFF. The CDR3 coding sequence is TGTGCCAGCAGTTGGGACAGCTACAATGAGCAGTTCTTC.

Only a few counts were recorded for this clonotype. This chain links TRBV20-1 with TRBJ1-4; 7 nucleotides line up with TRBD1. The CDR3 totals 13 residues. V lost 3 bases to trimming and J lost 8 bases; unmatched junction nucleotides: 6. Per germline, CDR1 DFQATT and CDR2 SNEGSKA (reference sequence). The CDR3 here is CSARPGGQEKLFF. CDR3 in DNA: TGCAGTGCTAGGCCAGGGGGGCAAGAAAAACTGTTTTTT.

This chain joins TRBV7-8 and TRBJ2-1, with D possibly TRBD2 on 6 matching bases. CDR1 is SGHVS and CDR2 is FQNEAQ in the germline V gene. The V and J ends lost 0 bases and 4 bases respectively, with 10 bases between them. This CDR3 spans 15 amino acids. The CDR3 nucleotides read TGTGCCAGCAGCTTAGCGACGGGAGCATACAATGAGCAGTTCTTC. Protein: CASSLATGAYNEQFF. Based on the CDR3 plus reference TRBV7-8 and TRBJ2-1, the full variable domain is GAGVSQSPRYKVAKRGQDVALRCDPISGHVSLFWYQQALGQGPEFLTYFQNEAQLDKSGLPSDRFFAERPEGSVSTLKIQRTQQEDSAVYLCASSLATGAYNEQFFGPGTRLTVL.

The sample holds many counts of this clonotype. The V and J genes are TRBV7-9 and TRBJ1-1; possible D gene TRBD1, 6 bases. This CDR3 comprises 12 residues. The ends were cut back, 4 bases at V and 7 bases at J, with 10 bases in the middle. Germline V gene lookup returns CDR1 SEHNR and CDR2 FQNEAQ (reference sequence). CDR3 loop: CASSWGQVEAFF. CDR3 nucleotide sequence: TGTGCCAGCAGCTGGGGACAAGTTGAAGCTTTCTTT.

This chain links TRBV7-8 with TRBJ2-1, with TRBD2 identical over 9 bases. The germline V gene has CDR1 SGHVS and CDR2 FQNEAQ. Trimming at V came to 1 base and at J to 9 bases, leaving 16 bases not matched to a gene. CDR3 length equals 18 residues. The CDR3, as DNA: TGTGCCAGCAGCTTAGGATTACGGATTGCGGGAGGGCTCGGTGAGCAGTTCTTC. Amino acids: CASSLGLRIAGGLGEQFF.

The chain couples TRBV7-9 to TRBJ2-3; TRBD1 matches 7 bases. The germline V gene encodes CDR1 SEHNR and CDR2 FQNEAQ (reference sequence). V shed 2 bases, J shed 0 bases, and the junction held 17 bases outside the gene matches. The CDR3 sequence is 20 residues long. This chain's CDR3 is CASSLSATLRQGPSTDTQYF. The DNA for the CDR3 is TGTGCCAGCAGCTTATCGGCAACCCTTCGACAGGGTCCTAGCACAGATACGCAGTATTTT.

The chain is built from TRBV27 and TRBJ2-7; 11 nucleotides agree with TRBD2. The CDR3 covers 15 residues. V was clipped by 2 bases and J by 3 bases; unmatched bases: 3. Germline loops: CDR1 MNHEY, CDR2 SMNVEV (reference sequence). CDR3 DNA sequence: TGTGCCAGCAGTTTAGGGACTAGCGGATTCTACGAGCAGTACTTC. It translates to CASSLGTSGFYEQYF.

V usage is TRBV6-4 and J usage is TRBJ2-1; D gene unclear. CDR1 and CDR2 from the germline V gene are MRHNA and SNTAGT. The CDR3 length is 12 residues. The ends were cut back, 5 bases at V and 10 bases at J, with 12 bases in the middle. The DNA of the CDR3 is TGTGCCAGCAGTCTGAGTGAAGGGGAGCAGTTCTTC. Its protein product is CASSLSEGEQFF.

The chain employs TRBV11-2 and TRBJ2-7, with 11 nucleotides matching TRBD2. Germline CDR1 reads SGHAT; CDR2 reads FQNNGV. Trimming took 4 bases from V and 0 from J; bases not matched to a gene: 14. This CDR3 is 19 amino acids long. CDR3 loop: CASSSTPVLAGDTSYEQYF. The CDR3 DNA follows: TGTGCCAGCAGCTCCACCCCAGTACTAGCGGGGGACACCTCCTACGAGCAGTACTTC.

V usage is TRBV7-9 and J usage is TRBJ2-7; TRBD1 or TRBD2 may be the D gene (5 bases each). CDR1 and CDR2 from the germline V gene are SEHNR and FQNEAQ (reference sequence). V dropped 0 bases and J dropped 9 bases, with 9 bases sitting between them. The CDR3 spans 12 residues. CDR3 region: CASSLARDGQYF. The CDR3 DNA reads TGTGCCAGCAGCTTAGCACGGGACGGGCAGTACTTC.

This clonotype was observed a handful of times. The J gene is TRBJ1-1, the V gene TRBV6-4, with a possible D match to TRBD1 (5 bases). The CDR3 contains 13 residues. The V end lost 4 bases, the J end lost 4 bases, and 10 bases lay between the germline ends. CDR1 and CDR2 from the germline V gene are MRHNA and SNTAGT. The CDR3 here is CASSAGEVTEAFF. The DNA of the CDR3 is TGTGCCAGCAGTGCGGGGGAGGTCACTGAAGCTTTCTTT.